This is a list of T cell receptor beta chains from one sample in a study of read filtering for tumor transcriptome and immune sequencing. TCRdb used MiXCR to reprocess the reads, holding one entry per CDR3 protein. The sample gives fewer than 100,000 distinct CDR3 sequences, around an eighth of which show up once; about 15% is in the top ten. Specimen: a population of CD138-negative cells sorted from bone marrow. Receptors were obtained from a donor at least 40 years old with multiple myeloma. Each CDR3 is given with its conserved first and last residue. Fields, in order: D gene, clone size, J gene, V gene, CDR3 DNA, CDR3 protein. A D gene is named only where the DNA matches it firmly. A clone size is listed for some rows: how often the clone was seen (once, few, many), or a class if it is expanded.

D gene: -
clone size: many
J gene: TRBJ2-7
V gene: TRBV3-1
CDR3 DNA: TGTGCCAGCAGGCAGGGGATGGACTACGAGCAGTACTTC
CDR3 protein: CASRQGMDYEQYF

D gene: -
clone size: many
J gene: TRBJ1-1
V gene: TRBV7-9
CDR3 DNA: TGTGCCAGCAGCTTAGGTGTAGCCGGGGAAGCTTTCTTT
CDR3 protein: CASSLGVAGEAFF

D gene: -
clone size: many
J gene: TRBJ2-2
V gene: TRBV5-1
CDR3 DNA: TGCGCCAGCAGCCCTTTCCCTACCGGGGAGCTGTTTTTT
CDR3 protein: CASSPFPTGELFF

D gene: -
clone size: many
J gene: TRBJ2-1
V gene: TRBV12-3/TRBV12-4
CDR3 DNA: TGTGCCAGCAGGGGTAGGGGGGGGGCCTACAATGAGCAGTTCTTC
CDR3 protein: CASRGRGGAYNEQFF

D gene: -
clone size: many
J gene: TRBJ2-1
V gene: TRBV28
CDR3 DNA: TGTGCCAGCAGCTTACTTAGGAGCTCCTACAATGAGCAGTTCTTC
CDR3 protein: CASSLLRSSYNEQFF

D gene: -
clone size: many
J gene: TRBJ2-3
V gene: TRBV12-3/TRBV12-4
CDR3 DNA: TGTGCCGCTCGAATGGGGGGGCAGGGCACAGATACGCAGTATTTT
CDR3 protein: CAARMGGQGTDTQYF

D gene: -
clone size: many
J gene: TRBJ1-1
V gene: TRBV29-1
CDR3 DNA: TGCAGCGTTGAAGTCCGCCTGAACACTGAAGCTTTCTTT
CDR3 protein: CSVEVRLNTEAFF

D gene: TRBD2
clone size: -
J gene: TRBJ2-1
V gene: TRBV23-1
CDR3 DNA: TGCGCCAGCACCCACCAGGTCCCGCGACATGGGGAGGGGGAGCAGTTCTTC
CDR3 protein: CASTHQVPRHGEGEQFF

D gene: TRBD2
clone size: many
J gene: TRBJ2-3
V gene: TRBV5-1
CDR3 DNA: TGCGCCAGCAGCGGGGGACTAGCGGGAGGTACAGATACGCAGTATTTT
CDR3 protein: CASSGGLAGGTDTQYF

D gene: -
clone size: many
J gene: TRBJ2-1
V gene: TRBV4-1
CDR3 DNA: TGCGCCAGCAGCCGGGGGCAGGGCTACAATGAGCAGTTCTTC
CDR3 protein: CASSRGQGYNEQFF

D gene: TRBD1
clone size: many
J gene: TRBJ2-1
V gene: TRBV18
CDR3 DNA: TGTGCCAGCTCACCACCCTCCCGGCAGGGGGCCGGTAATGAGCAGTTCTTC
CDR3 protein: CASSPPSRQGAGNEQFF

D gene: -
clone size: few
J gene: TRBJ2-5
V gene: TRBV4-1
CDR3 DNA: TGCGCCAGCAGCCGCCCCCTAGCGCCTCCCCAAGAGACCCAGTACTTC
CDR3 protein: CASSRPLAPPQETQYF

D gene: -
clone size: many
J gene: TRBJ2-1
V gene: TRBV29-1
CDR3 DNA: TGCAGCGTTGAGCAGCGAAGAAATGAGCAGTTCTTC
CDR3 protein: CSVEQRRNEQFF

D gene: TRBD2
clone size: many
J gene: TRBJ2-1
V gene: TRBV29-1
CDR3 DNA: TGCAGCGTTGTTCCTTGGACTAGCGCCGTCAGCTCCTACAATGAGCAGTTCTTC
CDR3 protein: CSVVPWTSAVSSYNEQFF

D gene: TRBD2
clone size: many
J gene: TRBJ2-1
V gene: TRBV5-1
CDR3 DNA: TGCGCCAGCAGCTCGGGAGGGACTAGCGGGAATGAGCAGTTCTTC
CDR3 protein: CASSSGGTSGNEQFF

D gene: -
clone size: many
J gene: TRBJ2-7
V gene: TRBV6-1
CDR3 DNA: TGTGCCAGCATTGGCCCTGGGGCTGCCTCCTACGAGCAGTACTTC
CDR3 protein: CASIGPGAASYEQYF

D gene: TRBD1
clone size: -
J gene: TRBJ2-7
V gene: TRBV20-1
CDR3 DNA: TGCAGTGCACCGATCAGGGGGCCTCTGAGCGAGCAGTACTTC
CDR3 protein: CSAPIRGPLSEQYF

D gene: TRBD1
clone size: -
J gene: TRBJ1-2
V gene: TRBV7-9
CDR3 DNA: TGTGCCAGCGAGGGTACAGGGGCCTATGGCTACACCTTC
CDR3 protein: CASEGTGAYGYTF

D gene: TRBD2
clone size: few
J gene: TRBJ2-3
V gene: TRBV18
CDR3 DNA: TGTGCCAGCTCACAGGGACTAGCGGGAACAGATACGCAGTATTTT
CDR3 protein: CASSQGLAGTDTQYF

D gene: -
clone size: many
J gene: TRBJ2-1
V gene: TRBV5-1
CDR3 DNA: TGCGCCAGCAGCTTTGGGGACTTCCACAATGAGCAGTTCTTC
CDR3 protein: CASSFGDFHNEQFF

D gene: TRBD2
clone size: many
J gene: TRBJ2-1
V gene: TRBV7-9
CDR3 DNA: TGTGCCAGCAGCCCGGGACTAGCCGAAAGCGATGAGCAGTTCTTC
CDR3 protein: CASSPGLAESDEQFF